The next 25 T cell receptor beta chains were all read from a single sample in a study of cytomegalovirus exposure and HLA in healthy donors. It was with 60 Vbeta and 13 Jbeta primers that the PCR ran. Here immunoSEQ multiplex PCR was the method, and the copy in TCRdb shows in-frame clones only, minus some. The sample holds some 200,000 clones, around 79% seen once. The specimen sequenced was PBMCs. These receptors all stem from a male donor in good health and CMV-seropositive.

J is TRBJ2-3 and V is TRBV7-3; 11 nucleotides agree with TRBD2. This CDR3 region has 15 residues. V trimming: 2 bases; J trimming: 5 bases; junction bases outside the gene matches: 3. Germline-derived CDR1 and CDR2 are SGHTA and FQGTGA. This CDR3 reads CASSLLAGGIDTQYF. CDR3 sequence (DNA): TGTGCCAGCAGCTTACTAGCGGGGGGAATAGATACGCAGTATTTT.

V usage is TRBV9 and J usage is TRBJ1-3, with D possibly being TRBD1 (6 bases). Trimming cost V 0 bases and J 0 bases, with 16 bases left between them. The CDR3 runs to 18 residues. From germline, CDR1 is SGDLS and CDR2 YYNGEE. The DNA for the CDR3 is TGTGCCAGCAGCGTAGCTCCACCGGGACACCTCTCTGGAAACACCATATATTTT. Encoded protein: CASSVAPPGHLSGNTIYF.

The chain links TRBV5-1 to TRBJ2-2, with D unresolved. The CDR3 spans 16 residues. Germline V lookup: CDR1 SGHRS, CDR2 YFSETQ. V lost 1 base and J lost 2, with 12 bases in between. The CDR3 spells CASSLRASGNTGELFF. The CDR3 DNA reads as TGCGCCAGCAGCTTGAGAGCGTCGGGTAACACCGGGGAGCTGTTTTTT.

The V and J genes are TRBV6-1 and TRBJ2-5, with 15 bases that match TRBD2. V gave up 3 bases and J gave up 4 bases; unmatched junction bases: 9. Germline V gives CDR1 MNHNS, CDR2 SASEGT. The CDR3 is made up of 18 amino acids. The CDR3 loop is CASSDPWTSGGAGETQYF. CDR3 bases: TGTGCCAGCAGTGACCCCTGGACTAGCGGGGGGGCCGGAGAGACCCAGTACTTC.

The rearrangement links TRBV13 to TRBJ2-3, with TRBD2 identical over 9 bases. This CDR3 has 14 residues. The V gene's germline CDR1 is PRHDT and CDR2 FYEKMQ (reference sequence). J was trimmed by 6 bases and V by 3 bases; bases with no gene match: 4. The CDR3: CASSFTAGGDTQYF. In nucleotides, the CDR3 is TGTGCCAGCAGCTTCACGGCGGGGGGGGATACGCAGTATTTT.

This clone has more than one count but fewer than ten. The CDR3 nucleotides are TGTGCCAGCAGCGGACTAGCGGATTACAATGAGCAGTTCTTC. Residues: CASSGLADYNEQFF. V and J are TRBV2 and TRBJ2-1; 10 positions match TRBD2. The CDR3 has 14 amino acids. V was pared by 6 bases and J by 4 bases, with 3 bases of the junction left unmatched. From germline, CDR1 is SNHLY and CDR2 FYNNEI.

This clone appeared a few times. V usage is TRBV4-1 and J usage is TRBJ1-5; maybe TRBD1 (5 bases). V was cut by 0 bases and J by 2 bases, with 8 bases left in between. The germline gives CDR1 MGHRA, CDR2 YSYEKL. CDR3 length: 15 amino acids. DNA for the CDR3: TGCGCCAGCAGCCAAGAATGGGGCGGCAATCAGCCCCAGCATTTT. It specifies CASSQEWGGNQPQHF.

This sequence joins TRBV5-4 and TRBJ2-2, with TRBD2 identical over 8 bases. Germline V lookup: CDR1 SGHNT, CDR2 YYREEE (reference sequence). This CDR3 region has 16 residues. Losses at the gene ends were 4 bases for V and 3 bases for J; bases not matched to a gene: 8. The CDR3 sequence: CASSPGLAAYTGELFF. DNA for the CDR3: TGTGCCAGCAGCCCAGGACTAGCCGCCTACACCGGGGAGCTGTTTTTT.

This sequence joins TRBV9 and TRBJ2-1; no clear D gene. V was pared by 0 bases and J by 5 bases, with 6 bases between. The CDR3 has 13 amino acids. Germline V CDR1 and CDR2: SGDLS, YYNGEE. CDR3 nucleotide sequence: TGTGCCAGCAGCGTAGGTGAGAACAATGAGCAGTTCTTC. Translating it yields CASSVGENNEQFF.

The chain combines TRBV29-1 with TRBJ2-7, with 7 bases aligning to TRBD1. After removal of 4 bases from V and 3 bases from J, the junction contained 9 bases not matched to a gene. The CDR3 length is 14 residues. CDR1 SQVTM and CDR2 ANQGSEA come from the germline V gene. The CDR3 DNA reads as TGCAGCGTTGGGTTAGACAGGGTTCGCTACGAGCAGTACTTC. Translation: CSVGLDRVRYEQYF.

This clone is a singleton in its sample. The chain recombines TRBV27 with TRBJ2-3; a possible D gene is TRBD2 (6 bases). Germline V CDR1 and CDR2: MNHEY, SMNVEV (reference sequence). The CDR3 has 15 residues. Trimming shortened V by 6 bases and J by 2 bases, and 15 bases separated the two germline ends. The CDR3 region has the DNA TGTGCCAGCAGCTCCTCAGGCGGGGACACAGATACGCAGTATTTT. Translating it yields CASSSSGGDTDTQYF.

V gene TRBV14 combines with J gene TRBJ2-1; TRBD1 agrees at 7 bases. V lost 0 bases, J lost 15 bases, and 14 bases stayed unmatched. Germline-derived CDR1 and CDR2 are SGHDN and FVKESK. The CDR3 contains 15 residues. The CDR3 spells CASSQEWGTDKNPFF. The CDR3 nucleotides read TGTGCCAGCAGCCAAGAATGGGGGACAGATAAAAATCCGTTCTTC.

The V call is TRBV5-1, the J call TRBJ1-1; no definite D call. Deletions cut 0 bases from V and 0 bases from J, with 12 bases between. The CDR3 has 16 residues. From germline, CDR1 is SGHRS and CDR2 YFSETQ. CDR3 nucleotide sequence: TGCGCCAGCAGCTTGGCGTCGGGAAGGGTGAACACTGAAGCTTTCTTT. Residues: CASSLASGRVNTEAFF.

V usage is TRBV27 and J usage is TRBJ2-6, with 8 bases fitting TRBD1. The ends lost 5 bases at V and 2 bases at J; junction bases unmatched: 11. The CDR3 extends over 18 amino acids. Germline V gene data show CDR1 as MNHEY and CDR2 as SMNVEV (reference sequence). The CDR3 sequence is CASSTWTGSMPGANVLTF. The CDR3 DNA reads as TGTGCCAGCAGTACGTGGACAGGGAGTATGCCTGGGGCCAACGTCCTGACTTTC.

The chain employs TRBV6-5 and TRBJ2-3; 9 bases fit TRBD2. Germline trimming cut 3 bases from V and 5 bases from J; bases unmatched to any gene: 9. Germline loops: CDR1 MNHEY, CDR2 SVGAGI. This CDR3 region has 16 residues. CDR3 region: CASSYRLAGFKDTQYF. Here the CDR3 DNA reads TGTGCCAGCAGTTATCGCCTAGCGGGGTTTAAAGATACGCAGTATTTT.

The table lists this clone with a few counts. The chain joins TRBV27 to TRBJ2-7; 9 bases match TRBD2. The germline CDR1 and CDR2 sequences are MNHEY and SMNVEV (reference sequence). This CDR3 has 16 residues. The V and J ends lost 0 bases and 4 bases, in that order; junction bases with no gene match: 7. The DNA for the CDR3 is TGTGCCAGCAGTTTATCCGGGACTAGCTCGCATTACGAGCAGTACTTC. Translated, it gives CASSLSGTSSHYEQYF.

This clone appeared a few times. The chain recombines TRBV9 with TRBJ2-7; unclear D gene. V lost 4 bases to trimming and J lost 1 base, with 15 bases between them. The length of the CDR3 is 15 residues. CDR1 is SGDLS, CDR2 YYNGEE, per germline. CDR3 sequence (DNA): TGTGCCAGCAGCCCCCGCAGCGCTCAATCCTACGAGCAGTACTTC. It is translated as CASSPRSAQSYEQYF.

This chain's CDR3 is CASSQGGWVTEAFF. In DNA, the CDR3 is TGTGCCAGCAGCCAAGGGGGCTGGGTTACTGAAGCTTTCTTT. The J gene is TRBJ1-1, the V gene TRBV6-4; 7 bases line up with TRBD1. The length of the CDR3 is 14 residues. Trimming cost V 6 bases and J 5 bases; bases outside gene matches: 9. Germline-derived CDR1 and CDR2 are MRHNA and SNTAGT.

The CDR3 sequence: CASRRPGTGIGYSNQPQHF. The CDR3 nucleotides read TGTGCCAGCAGACGCCCCGGGACAGGGATCGGCTATAGCAATCAGCCCCAGCATTTT. V and J are TRBV28 and TRBJ1-5, with 9 positions matching TRBD1. Germline V gene lookup returns CDR1 MDHEN and CDR2 SYDVKM. Trimming took 6 bases from V and 0 from J; bases not matched to a gene: 15. The CDR3 spans 19 residues.

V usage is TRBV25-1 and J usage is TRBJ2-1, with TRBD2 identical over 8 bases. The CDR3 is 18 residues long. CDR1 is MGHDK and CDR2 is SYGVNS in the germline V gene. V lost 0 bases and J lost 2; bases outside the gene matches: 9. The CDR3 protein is CASSEYIGTGLAYNEQFF. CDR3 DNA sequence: TGTGCCAGCAGTGAATATATAGGCACGGGACTAGCCTACAATGAGCAGTTCTTC.

As DNA, the CDR3 is TGTGCCAGCTCACCAACGGCAGGGAACTCCTACGAGCAGTACTTC. The encoded protein is CASSPTAGNSYEQYF. The V and J genes are TRBV18 and TRBJ2-7; a possible D gene is TRBD1 (5 bases). V was trimmed by 2 bases and J by 0 bases, leaving 11 bases between them. Looked up from germline, CDR1 is KGHSH and CDR2 is LQKENI. CDR3 length: 15 residues. Combining the CDR3 with reference TRBV18 and TRBJ2-7 gives the whole variable domain NAGVMQNPRHLVRRRGQEARLRCSPMKGHSHVYWYRQLPEEGLKFMVYLQKENIIDESGMPKERFSAEFPKEGPSILRIQQVVRGDSAAYFCASSPTAGNSYEQYFGPGTRLTVT.

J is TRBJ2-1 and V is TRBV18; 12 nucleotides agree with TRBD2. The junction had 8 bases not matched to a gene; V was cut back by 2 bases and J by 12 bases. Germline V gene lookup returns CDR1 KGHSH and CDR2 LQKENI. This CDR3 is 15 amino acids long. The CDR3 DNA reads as TGTGCCAGCTCACCAGAGGCTAGCGGGAGGGCCGGGCAGTTCTTC. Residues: CASSPEASGRAGQFF.

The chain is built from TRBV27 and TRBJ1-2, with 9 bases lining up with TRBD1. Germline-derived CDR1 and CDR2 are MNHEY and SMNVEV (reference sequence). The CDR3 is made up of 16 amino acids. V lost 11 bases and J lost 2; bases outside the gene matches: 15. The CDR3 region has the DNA TGTGCCTCAAGGGAAACAGGGGGCGCAAGAAACTATGGCTACACCTTC. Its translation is CASRETGGARNYGYTF.

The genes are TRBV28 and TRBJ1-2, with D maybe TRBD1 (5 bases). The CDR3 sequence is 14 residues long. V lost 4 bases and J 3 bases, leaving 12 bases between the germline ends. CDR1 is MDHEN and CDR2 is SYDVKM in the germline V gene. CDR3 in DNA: TGTGCCAGCAGTTCCCCGGGGGATGACTATGGCTACACCTTC. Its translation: CASSSPGDDYGYTF.

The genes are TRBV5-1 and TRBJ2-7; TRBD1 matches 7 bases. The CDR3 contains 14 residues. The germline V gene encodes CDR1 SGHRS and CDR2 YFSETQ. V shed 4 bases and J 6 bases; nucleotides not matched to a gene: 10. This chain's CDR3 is CASSHGQAPREQYF. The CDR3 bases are TGCGCCAGCAGCCATGGACAGGCCCCTCGCGAGCAGTACTTC.